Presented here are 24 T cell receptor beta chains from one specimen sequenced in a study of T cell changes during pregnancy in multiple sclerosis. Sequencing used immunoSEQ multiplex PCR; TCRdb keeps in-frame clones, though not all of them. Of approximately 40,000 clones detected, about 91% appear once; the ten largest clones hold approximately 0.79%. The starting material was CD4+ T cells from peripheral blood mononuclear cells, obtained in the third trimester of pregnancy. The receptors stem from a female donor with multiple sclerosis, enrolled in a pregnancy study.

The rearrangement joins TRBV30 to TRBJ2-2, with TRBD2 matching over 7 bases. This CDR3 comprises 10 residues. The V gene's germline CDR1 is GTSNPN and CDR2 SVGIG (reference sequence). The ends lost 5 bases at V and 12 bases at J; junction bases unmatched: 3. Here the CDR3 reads CAWGREKLFF. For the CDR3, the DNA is TGTGCCTGGGGGAGGGAGAAGCTGTTTTTT. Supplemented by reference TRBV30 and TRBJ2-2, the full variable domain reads SQTIHQWPATLVQPVGSPLSLECTVEGTSNPNLYWYRQAAGRGLQLLFYSVGIGQISSEVPQNLSASRPQDRQFILSSKKLLLSDSGFYLCAWGREKLFFGEGSRLTVL.

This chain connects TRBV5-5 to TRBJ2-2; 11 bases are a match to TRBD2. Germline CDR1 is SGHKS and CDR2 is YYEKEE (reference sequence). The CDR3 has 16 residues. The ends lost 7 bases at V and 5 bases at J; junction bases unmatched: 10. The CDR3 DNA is TGTGCCAGCCGTCGTAGCGGGAGGGCCTTTACCGGGGAGCTGTTTTTT. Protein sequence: CASRRSGRAFTGELFF.

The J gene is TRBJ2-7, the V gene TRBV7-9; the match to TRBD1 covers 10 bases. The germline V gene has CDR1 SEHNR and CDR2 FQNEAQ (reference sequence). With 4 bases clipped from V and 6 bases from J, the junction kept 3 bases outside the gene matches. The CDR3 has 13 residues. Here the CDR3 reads CASSYGTGVEQYF. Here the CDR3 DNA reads TGTGCCAGCAGCTACGGGACAGGGGTCGAGCAGTACTTC.

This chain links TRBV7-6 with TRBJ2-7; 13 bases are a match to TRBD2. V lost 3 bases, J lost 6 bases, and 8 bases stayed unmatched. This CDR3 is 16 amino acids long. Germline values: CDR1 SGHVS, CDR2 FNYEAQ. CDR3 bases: TGTGCCAGCAGCTTTCGCCCAAGGACTAGCGGGAGCGAGCAGTACTTC. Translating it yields CASSFRPRTSGSEQYF.

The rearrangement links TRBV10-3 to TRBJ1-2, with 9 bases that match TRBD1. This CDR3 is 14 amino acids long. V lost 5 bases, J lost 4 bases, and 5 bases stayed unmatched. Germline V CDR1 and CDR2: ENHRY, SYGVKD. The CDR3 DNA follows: TGTGCCATCAGTACGGGACAGGGAAGCTATGGCTACACCTTC. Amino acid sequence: CAISTGQGSYGYTF.

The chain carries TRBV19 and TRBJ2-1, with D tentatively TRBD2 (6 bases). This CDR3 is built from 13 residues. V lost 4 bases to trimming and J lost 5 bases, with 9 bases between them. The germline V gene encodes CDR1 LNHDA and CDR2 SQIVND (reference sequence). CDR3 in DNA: TGTGCCAGTAGTAGCGGGACCCACAATGAGCAGTTCTTC. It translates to CASSSGTHNEQFF. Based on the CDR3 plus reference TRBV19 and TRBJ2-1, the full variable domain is DGGITQSPKYLFRKEGQNVTLSCEQNLNHDAMYWYRQDPGQGLRLIYYSQIVNDFQKGDIAEGYSVSREKKESFPLTVTSAQKNPTAFYLCASSSGTHNEQFFGPGTRLTVL.

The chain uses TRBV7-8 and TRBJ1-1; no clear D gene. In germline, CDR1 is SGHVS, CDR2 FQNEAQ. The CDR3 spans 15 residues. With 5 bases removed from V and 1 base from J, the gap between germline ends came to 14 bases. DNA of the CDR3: TGTGCCAGCAGCCCCAGAAATGCCCCGAACACTGAAGCTTTCTTT. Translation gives CASSPRNAPNTEAFF.

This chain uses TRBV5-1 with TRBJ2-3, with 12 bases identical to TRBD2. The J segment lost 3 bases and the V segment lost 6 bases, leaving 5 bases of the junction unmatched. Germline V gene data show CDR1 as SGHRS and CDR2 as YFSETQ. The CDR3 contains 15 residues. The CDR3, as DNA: TGCGCCAGCACCGGACTAGCGGGAAAGACAGATACGCAGTATTTT. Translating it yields CASTGLAGKTDTQYF.

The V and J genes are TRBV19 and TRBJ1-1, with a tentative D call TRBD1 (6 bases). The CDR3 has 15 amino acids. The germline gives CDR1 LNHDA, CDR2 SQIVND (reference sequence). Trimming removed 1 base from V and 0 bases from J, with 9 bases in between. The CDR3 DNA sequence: TGTGCCAGTAGTATAGGGACAGCCGTGAACACTGAAGCTTTCTTT. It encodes CASSIGTAVNTEAFF.

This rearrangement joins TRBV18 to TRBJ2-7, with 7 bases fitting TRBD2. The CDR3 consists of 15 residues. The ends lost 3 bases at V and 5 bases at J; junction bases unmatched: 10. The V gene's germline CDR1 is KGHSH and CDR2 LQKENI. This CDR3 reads CASSPGAGESNEQYF. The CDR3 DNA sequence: TGTGCCAGCTCACCCGGTGCGGGGGAGTCGAACGAGCAGTACTTC.

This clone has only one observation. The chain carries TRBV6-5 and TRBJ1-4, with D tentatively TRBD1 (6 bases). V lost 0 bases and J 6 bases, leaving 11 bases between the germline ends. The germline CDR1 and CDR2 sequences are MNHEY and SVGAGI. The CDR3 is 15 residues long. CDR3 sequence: CASSYSGARDEKLFF. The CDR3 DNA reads TGTGCCAGCAGTTACTCGGGGGCGCGAGATGAAAAACTGTTTTTT.

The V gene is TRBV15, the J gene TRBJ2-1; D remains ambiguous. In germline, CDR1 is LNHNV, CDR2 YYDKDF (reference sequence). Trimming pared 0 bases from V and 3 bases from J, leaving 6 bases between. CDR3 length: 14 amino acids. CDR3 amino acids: CATSRDRIYNEQFF. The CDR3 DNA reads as TGTGCCACCAGCAGAGATCGTATCTACAATGAGCAGTTCTTC.

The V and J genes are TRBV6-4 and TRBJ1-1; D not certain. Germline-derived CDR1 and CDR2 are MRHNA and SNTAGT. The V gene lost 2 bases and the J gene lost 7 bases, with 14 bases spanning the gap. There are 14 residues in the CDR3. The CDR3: CASSDLDGEGEAFF. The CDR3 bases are TGTGCCAGCAGTGACCTGGACGGGGAGGGTGAAGCTTTCTTT.

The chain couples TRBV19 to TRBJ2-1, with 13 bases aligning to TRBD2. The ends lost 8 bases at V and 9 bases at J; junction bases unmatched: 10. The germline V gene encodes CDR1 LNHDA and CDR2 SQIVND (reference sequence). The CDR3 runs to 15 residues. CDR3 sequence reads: CASQRTSGSQGEQFF. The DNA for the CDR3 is TGTGCCAGTCAAAGGACTAGCGGGAGTCAGGGTGAGCAGTTCTTC.

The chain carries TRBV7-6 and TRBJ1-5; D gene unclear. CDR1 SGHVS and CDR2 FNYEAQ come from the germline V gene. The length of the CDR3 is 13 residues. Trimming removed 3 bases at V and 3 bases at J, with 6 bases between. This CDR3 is CASSFSDNQPQHF. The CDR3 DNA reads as TGTGCCAGCAGCTTTTCAGACAATCAGCCCCAGCATTTT.

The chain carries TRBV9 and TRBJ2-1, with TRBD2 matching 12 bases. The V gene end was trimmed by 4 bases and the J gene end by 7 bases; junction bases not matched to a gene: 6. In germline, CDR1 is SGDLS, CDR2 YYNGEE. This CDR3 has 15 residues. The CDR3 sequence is CASSPSGRAENEQFF. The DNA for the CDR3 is TGTGCCAGCAGCCCTAGCGGGAGGGCCGAGAATGAGCAGTTCTTC.

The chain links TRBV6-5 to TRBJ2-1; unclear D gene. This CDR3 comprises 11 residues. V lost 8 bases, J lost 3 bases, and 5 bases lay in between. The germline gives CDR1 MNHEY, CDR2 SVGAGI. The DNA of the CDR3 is TGTGCCAGCGGGCGCTACAATGAGCAGTTCTTC. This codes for CASGRYNEQFF.

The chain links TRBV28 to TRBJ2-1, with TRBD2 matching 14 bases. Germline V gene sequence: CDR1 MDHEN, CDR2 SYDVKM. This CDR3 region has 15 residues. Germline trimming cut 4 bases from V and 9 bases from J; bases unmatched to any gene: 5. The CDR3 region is CASSSTSGRAGEQFF. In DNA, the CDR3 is TGTGCCAGCAGTTCGACTAGCGGGAGGGCCGGTGAGCAGTTCTTC.

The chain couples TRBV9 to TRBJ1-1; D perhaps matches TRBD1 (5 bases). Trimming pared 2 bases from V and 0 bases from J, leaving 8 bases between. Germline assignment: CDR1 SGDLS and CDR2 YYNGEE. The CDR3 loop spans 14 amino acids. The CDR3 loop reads CASSVRGLNTEAFF. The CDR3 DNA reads TGTGCCAGCAGCGTTAGGGGATTGAACACTGAAGCTTTCTTT.

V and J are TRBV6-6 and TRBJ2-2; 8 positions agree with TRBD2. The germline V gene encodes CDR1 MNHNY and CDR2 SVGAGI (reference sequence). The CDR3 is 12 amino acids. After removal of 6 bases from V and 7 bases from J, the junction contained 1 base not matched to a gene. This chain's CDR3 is CASSREGGELFF. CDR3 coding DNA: TGTGCCAGCAGCCGGGAGGGCGGGGAGCTGTTTTTT.

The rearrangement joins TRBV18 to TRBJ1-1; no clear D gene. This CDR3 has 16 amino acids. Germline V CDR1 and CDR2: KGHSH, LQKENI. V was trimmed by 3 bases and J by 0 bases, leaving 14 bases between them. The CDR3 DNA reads TGTGCCAGCTCACCTTCTTTTGCGGGGATGAACACTGAAGCTTTCTTT. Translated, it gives CASSPSFAGMNTEAFF.

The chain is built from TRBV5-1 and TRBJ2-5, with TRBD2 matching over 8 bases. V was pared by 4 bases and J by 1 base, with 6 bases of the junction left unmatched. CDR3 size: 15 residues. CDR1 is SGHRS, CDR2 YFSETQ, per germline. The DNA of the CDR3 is TGCGCCAGCAGCCCCGGACTAGCAATCCAAGAGACCCAGTACTTC. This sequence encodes CASSPGLAIQETQYF.

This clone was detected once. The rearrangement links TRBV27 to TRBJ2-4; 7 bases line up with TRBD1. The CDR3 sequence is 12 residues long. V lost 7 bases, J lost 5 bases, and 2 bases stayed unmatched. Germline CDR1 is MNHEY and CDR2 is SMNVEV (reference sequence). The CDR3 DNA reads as TGTGCCAGCAAAACAGGGGAAAACATTCAGTACTTC. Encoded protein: CASKTGENIQYF.

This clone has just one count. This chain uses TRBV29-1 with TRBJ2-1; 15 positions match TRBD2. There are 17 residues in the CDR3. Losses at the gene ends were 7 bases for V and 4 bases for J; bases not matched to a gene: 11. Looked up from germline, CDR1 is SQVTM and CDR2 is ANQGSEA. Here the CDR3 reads CSGEGTSGGRKYNEQFF. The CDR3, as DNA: TGCAGCGGAGAAGGGACTAGCGGGGGGAGAAAGTACAATGAGCAGTTCTTC.